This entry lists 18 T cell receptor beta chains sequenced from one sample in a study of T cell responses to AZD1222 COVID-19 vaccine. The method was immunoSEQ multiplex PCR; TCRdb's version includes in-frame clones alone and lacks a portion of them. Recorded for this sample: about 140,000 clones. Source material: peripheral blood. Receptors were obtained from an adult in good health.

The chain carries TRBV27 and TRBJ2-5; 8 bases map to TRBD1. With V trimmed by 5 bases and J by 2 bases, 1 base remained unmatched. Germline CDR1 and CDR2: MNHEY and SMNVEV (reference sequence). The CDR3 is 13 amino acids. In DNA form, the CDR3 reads TGTGCCAGCAGTCACAGGGGGCAAGAGACCCAGTACTTC. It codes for CASSHRGQETQYF.

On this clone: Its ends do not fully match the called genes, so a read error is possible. CDR3 nucleotides: TGTGCCAGCTCGCCACAGGGATTGGGCACTGAAGCTTTCTTT. Encoded protein: CASSPQGLGTEAFF. This chain uses TRBV18 with TRBJ1-1, with D tentatively TRBD1 (6 bases). Per the germline V gene, CDR1 is KGHSH and CDR2 is LQKENI. This CDR3 spans 14 amino acids.

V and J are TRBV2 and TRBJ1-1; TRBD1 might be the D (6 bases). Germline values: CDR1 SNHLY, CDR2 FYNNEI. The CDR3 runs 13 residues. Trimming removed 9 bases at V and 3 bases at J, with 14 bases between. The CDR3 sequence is CARRQVGYTEAFF. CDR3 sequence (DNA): TGTGCCAGGCGACAGGTGGGTTACACTGAAGCTTTCTTT.

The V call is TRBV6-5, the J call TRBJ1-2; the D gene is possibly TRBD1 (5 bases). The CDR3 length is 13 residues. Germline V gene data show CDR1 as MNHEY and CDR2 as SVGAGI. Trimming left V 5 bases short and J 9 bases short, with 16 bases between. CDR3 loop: CASSLDTRGSYTF. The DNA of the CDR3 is TGTGCCAGCAGTCTTGACACCCGGGGGAGCTACACCTTC.

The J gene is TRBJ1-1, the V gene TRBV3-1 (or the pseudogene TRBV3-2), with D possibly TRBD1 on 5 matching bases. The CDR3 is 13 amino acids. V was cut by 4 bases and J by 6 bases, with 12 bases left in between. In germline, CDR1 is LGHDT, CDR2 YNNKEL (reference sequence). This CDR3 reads CASSPWGIAEAFF. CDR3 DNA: TGTGCCAGCAGCCCCTGGGGGATCGCTGAAGCTTTCTTT.

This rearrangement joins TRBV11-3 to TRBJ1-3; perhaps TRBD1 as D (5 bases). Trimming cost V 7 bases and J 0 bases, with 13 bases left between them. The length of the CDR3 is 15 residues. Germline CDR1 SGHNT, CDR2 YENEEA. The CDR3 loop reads CASTLGRNSGNTIYF. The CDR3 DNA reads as TGTGCCAGCACCTTGGGGCGGAACTCTGGAAACACCATATATTTT.

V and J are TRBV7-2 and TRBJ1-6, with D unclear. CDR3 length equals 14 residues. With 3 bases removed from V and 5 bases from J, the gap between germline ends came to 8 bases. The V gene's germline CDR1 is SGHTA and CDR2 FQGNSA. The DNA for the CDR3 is TGTGCCAGCAGCTTGGGCCACAATAATTCACCCCTCCACTTT. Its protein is CASSLGHNNSPLHF.

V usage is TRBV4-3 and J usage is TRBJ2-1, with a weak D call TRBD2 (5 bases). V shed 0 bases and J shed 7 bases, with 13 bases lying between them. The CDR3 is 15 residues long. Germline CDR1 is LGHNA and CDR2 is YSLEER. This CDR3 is CASSQDVGDTNEQFF. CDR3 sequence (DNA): TGCGCCAGCAGCCAAGATGTGGGAGATACGAATGAGCAGTTCTTC.

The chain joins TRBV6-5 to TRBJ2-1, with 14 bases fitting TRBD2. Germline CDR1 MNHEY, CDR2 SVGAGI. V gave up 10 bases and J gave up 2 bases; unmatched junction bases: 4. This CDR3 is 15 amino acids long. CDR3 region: CATGLAGVPYNEQFF. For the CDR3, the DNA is TGTGCCACGGGACTAGCGGGGGTGCCCTACAATGAGCAGTTCTTC.

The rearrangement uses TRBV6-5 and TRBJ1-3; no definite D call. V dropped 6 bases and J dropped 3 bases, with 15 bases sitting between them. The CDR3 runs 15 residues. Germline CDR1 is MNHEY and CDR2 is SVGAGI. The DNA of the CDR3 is TGTGCCAGCAGCAAACGACGGCTAGGTGGAAACACCATATATTTT. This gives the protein CASSKRRLGGNTIYF.

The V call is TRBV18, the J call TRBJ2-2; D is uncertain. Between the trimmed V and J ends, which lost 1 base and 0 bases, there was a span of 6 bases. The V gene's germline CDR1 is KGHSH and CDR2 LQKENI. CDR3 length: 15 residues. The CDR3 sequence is CASSPRTTNTGELFF. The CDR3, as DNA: TGTGCCAGCTCACCACGAACGACGAACACCGGGGAGCTGTTTTTT.

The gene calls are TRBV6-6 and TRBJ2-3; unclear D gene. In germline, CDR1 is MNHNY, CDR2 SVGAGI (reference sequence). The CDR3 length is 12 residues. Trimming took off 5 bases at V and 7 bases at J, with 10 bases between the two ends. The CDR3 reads CASSDDVNTQYF. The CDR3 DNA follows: TGTGCCAGCAGTGACGATGTTAATACGCAGTATTTT.

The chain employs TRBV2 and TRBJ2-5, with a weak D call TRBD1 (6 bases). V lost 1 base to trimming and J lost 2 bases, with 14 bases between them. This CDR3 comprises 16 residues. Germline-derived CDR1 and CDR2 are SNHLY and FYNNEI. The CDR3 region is CASSEGWRTEQETQYF. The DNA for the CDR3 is TGTGCCAGCAGTGAAGGTTGGAGGACAGAACAAGAGACCCAGTACTTC. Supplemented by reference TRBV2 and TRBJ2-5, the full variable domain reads EPEVTQTPSHQVTQMGQEVILRCVPISNHLYFYWYRQILGQKVEFLVSFYNNEISEKSEIFDDQFSVERPDGSNFTLKIRSTKLEDSAMYFCASSEGWRTEQETQYFGPGTRLLVL.

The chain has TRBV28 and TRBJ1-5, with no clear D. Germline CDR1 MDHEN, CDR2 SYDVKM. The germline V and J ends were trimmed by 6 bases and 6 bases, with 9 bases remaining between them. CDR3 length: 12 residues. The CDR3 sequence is CASSLASQPQHF. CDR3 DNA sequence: TGTGCCAGCAGCCTAGCCAGTCAGCCCCAGCATTTT.

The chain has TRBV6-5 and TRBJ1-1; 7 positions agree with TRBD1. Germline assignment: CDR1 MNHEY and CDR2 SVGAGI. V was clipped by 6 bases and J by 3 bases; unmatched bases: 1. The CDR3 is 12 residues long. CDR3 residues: CASRQGYTEAFF. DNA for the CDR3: TGTGCCAGCAGACAGGGGTACACTGAAGCTTTCTTT.

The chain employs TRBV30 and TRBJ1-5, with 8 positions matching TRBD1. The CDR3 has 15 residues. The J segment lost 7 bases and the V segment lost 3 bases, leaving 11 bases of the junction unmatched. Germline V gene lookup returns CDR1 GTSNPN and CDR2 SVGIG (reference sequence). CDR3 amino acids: CAWSLRDRYQQPQHF. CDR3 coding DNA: TGTGCCTGGAGCTTACGGGACAGGTATCAGCAGCCCCAGCATTTT.

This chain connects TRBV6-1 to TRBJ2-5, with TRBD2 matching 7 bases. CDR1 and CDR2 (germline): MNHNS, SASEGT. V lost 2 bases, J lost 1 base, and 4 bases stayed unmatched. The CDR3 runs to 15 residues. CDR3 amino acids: CASSESGTIQETQYF. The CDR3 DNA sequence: TGTGCCAGCAGTGAAAGTGGGACTATCCAAGAGACCCAGTACTTC.

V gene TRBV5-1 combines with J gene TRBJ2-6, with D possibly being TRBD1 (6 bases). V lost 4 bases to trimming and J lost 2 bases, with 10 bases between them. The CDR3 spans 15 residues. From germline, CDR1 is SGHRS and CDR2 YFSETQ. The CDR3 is CASSRRTAGANVLTF. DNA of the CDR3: TGCGCCAGCAGCCGCCGGACAGCTGGGGCCAACGTCCTGACTTTC.